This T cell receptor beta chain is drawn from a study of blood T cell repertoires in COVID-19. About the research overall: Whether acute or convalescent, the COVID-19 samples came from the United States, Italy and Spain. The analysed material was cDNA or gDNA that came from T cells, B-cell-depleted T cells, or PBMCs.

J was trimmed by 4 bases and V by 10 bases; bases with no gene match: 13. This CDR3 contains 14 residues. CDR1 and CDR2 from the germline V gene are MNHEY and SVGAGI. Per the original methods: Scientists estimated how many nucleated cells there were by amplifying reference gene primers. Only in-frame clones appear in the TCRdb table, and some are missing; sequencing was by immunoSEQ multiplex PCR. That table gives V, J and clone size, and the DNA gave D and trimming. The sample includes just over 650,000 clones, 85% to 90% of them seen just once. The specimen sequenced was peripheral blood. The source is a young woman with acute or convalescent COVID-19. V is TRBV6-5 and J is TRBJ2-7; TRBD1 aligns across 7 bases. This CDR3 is CATSPWGRGYEQYF. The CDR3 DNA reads TGTGCCACCTCTCCATGGGGCAGGGGGTACGAGCAGTACTTC.